The 31 T cell receptor beta chains below were found in one sample sequenced in a study of T cell responses to AZD1222 COVID-19 vaccine. Sequencing was performed with immunoSEQ multiplex PCR; in TCRdb, only in-frame clones are kept and a portion is missing. The data show roughly 120,000 clones, approximately 86% seen once. This sample comprised peripheral blood, obtained on day 0 of AZD1222 vaccination. These receptor sequences come from an adult in good health.

V is TRBV27 and J is TRBJ2-3; D is undetermined. V lost 5 bases and J lost 1, with 10 bases in between. The germline gives CDR1 MNHEY, CDR2 SMNVEV (reference sequence). The CDR3 is 14 amino acids. The CDR3: CASSLLLGTDTQYF. In DNA, the CDR3 is TGTGCCAGCAGTCTCCTCCTAGGCACAGATACGCAGTATTTT.

This sequence joins TRBV3-1 (or the pseudogene TRBV3-2) and TRBJ2-6, with TRBD1 matching 11 bases. V lost 5 bases and J lost 2; bases outside the gene matches: 5. The CDR3 has 17 residues. Germline CDR1 LGHDT, CDR2 YNNKEL (reference sequence). CDR3 sequence (DNA): TGTGCCAGCAGCGTCGGACAGGGGGCTCCTGGGGCCAACGTCCTGACTTTC. This encodes CASSVGQGAPGANVLTF.

Turning to this clone: The same CDR3 also results from other DNA sequences found in this sample. The chain joins TRBV30 to TRBJ1-5; 8 nucleotides align to TRBD1. The CDR3 consists of 13 residues. Looked up from germline, CDR1 is GTSNPN and CDR2 is SVGIG (reference sequence). V lost 2 bases and J lost 4; bases outside the gene matches: 1. CDR3 in DNA: TGTGCCTGGAGTCACAGGGGGAATCAGCCCCAGCATTTT. Its translation: CAWSHRGNQPQHF.

The genes are TRBV28 and TRBJ1-2; D uncertain. Between the trimmed V and J ends, which lost 4 bases and 4 bases, there was a span of 4 bases. Germline assignment: CDR1 MDHEN and CDR2 SYDVKM. This CDR3 has 11 residues. The DNA of the CDR3 is TGTGCCAGCAGTTGGTTCTATGGCTACACCTTC. This codes for CASSWFYGYTF.

This sequence joins TRBV12-3 or TRBV12-4 and TRBJ1-2; 9 bases are a match to TRBD1. There are 13 residues in the CDR3. V dropped 8 bases and J dropped 3; count of bases not matched to a gene: 4. This CDR3 is CASGGQGYYGYTF. In nucleotides, the CDR3 is TGTGCCAGCGGGGGACAGGGCTACTATGGCTACACCTTC.

Concerning this clone itself: The same CDR3 can be traced to other DNA sequences in this sample. The chain is built from TRBV29-1 and TRBJ1-5, with TRBD1 identical over 11 bases. J lost 7 bases, V lost 4 bases, and 0 bases had no gene match. CDR3 length: 12 residues. CDR1 and CDR2 from the germline V gene are SQVTM and ANQGSEA. The CDR3 DNA reads as TGCAGCGTTGGGACAGGGGGCCAGCCCCAGCATTTT. It translates to CSVGTGGQPQHF. The full variable domain, in which reference TRBV29-1 and TRBJ1-5 provide the parts outside the CDR3, is SAVISQKPSRDICQRGTSLTIQCQVDSQVTMMFWYRQQPGQSLTLIATANQGSEATYESGFVIDKFPISRPNLTFSTLTVSNMSPEDSSIYLCSVGTGGQPQHFGDGTRLSIL.

The rearrangement joins TRBV14 to TRBJ1-6; D remains unclear. Trimming took off 4 bases at V and 4 bases at J, with 8 bases between the two ends. The CDR3 spans 14 residues. Per germline, CDR1 SGHDN and CDR2 FVKESK. CDR3 amino acids: CASSPEVYNSPLHF. The CDR3 coding sequence is TGTGCCAGCAGCCCCGAGGTATATAATTCACCCCTCCACTTT.

The chain joins TRBV5-1 to TRBJ2-1; 9 bases agree with TRBD2. The V segment lost 0 bases and the J segment 3 bases; nucleotides outside the gene matches: 1. CDR1 SGHRS and CDR2 YFSETQ come from the germline V gene. This CDR3 spans 15 amino acids. CDR3 amino acids: CASSLGLAVYNEQFF. CDR3 nucleotide sequence: TGCGCCAGCAGCTTGGGACTAGCGGTCTACAATGAGCAGTTCTTC.

J is TRBJ2-2 and V is TRBV6-4; D call uncertain. Germline CDR1 is MRHNA and CDR2 is SNTAGT. The V and J ends lost 6 bases and 5 bases respectively, with 13 bases between them. CDR3 length equals 14 residues. CDR3 in DNA: TGTGCCAGCAGACAACGGAGTGGAACCGGGGAGCTGTTTTTT. Translating it yields CASRQRSGTGELFF.

The chain joins TRBV7-8 to TRBJ1-1; D is undetermined. The V gene's germline CDR1 is SGHVS and CDR2 FQNEAQ. V shed 0 bases and J shed 8 bases, with 10 bases lying between them. The length of the CDR3 is 13 residues. The CDR3 region has the DNA TGTGCCAGCAGCTTAGCCCTCAGAGGGGAAGCTTTCTTT. It encodes CASSLALRGEAFF. The whole variable domain, filled in from reference TRBV7-8 and TRBJ1-1, reads GAGVSQSPRYKVAKRGQDVALRCDPISGHVSLFWYQQALGQGPEFLTYFQNEAQLDKSGLPSDRFFAERPEGSVSTLKIQRTQQEDSAVYLCASSLALRGEAFFGQGTRLTVV.

The V and J genes are TRBV28 and TRBJ1-4; 8 nucleotides agree with TRBD1. This CDR3 is 16 amino acids long. The V gene end was trimmed by 8 bases and the J gene end by 8 bases; junction bases not matched to a gene: 16. From germline, CDR1 is MDHEN and CDR2 SYDVKM. CDR3 nucleotides: TGTGCCAGCGTGGCAGGGGGCGCCTTATGGGGAGAAAAACTGTTTTTT. Translation: CASVAGGALWGEKLFF.

CDR3 DNA sequence: TGCGCGACCCCTCCGGGGGAGGTGAACACTGAAGCTTTCTTT. This gives the protein CATPPGEVNTEAFF. This chain connects TRBV5-1 to TRBJ1-1; a possible D gene is TRBD1 (5 bases). The V gene's germline CDR1 is SGHRS and CDR2 YFSETQ. This CDR3 has 14 residues.

The chain has TRBV5-4 and TRBJ2-7, with D possibly TRBD1 on 6 matching bases. V lost 2 bases, J lost 3 bases, and 9 bases lay in between. From germline, CDR1 is SGHNT and CDR2 YYREEE (reference sequence). CDR3 size: 13 residues. The CDR3 DNA is TGTGCCAGCAGCTTAGGACAGAGCTACGAGCAGTACTTC. This translates into CASSLGQSYEQYF.

The genes are TRBV7-3 and TRBJ2-3; D unclear. In germline, CDR1 is SGHTA, CDR2 FQGTGA. There are 14 residues in the CDR3. V shed 1 base and J shed 2 bases, with 7 bases lying between them. The DNA for the CDR3 is TGTGCCAGCAGCTTAAACAGTAACACAGATACGCAGTATTTT. Residues: CASSLNSNTDTQYF.

The chain couples TRBV27 to TRBJ2-7, with D possibly TRBD1 on 5 matching bases. Germline V gene data show CDR1 as MNHEY and CDR2 as SMNVEV (reference sequence). V was cut by 1 base and J by 0 bases, with 16 bases left in between. CDR3 length: 17 residues. The CDR3 DNA follows: TGTGCCAGCAGTTTATACGGACACCCCGGAACCTCCTACGAGCAGTACTTC. This sequence encodes CASSLYGHPGTSYEQYF.

This chain links TRBV7-8 with TRBJ2-3; tentative D call: TRBD1 (5 bases). CDR1 SGHVS and CDR2 FQNEAQ come from the germline V gene. This CDR3 has 14 amino acids. V lost 2 bases and J lost 4, with 10 bases in between. The CDR3 spells CASSLNRGPDTQYF. The CDR3 DNA reads TGTGCCAGCAGCTTAAATAGGGGCCCAGATACGCAGTATTTT.

The chain combines TRBV19 with TRBJ1-2; 7 nucleotides line up with TRBD1. The V and J ends lost 0 bases and 4 bases, in that order; junction bases with no gene match: 2. CDR1 is LNHDA and CDR2 is SQIVND in the germline V gene (reference sequence). The CDR3 length is 14 residues. The CDR3 bases are TGTGCCAGTAGTATAGAACCAGGGGGCTATGGCTACACCTTC. Translating gives CASSIEPGGYGYTF.

The chain recombines TRBV19 with TRBJ2-1; 9 bases map to TRBD1. The CDR3 is 15 residues long. With V trimmed by 4 bases and J by 1 base, 2 bases remained unmatched. CDR1 and CDR2 (germline): LNHDA, SQIVND (reference sequence). CDR3 in DNA: TGTGCCAGTAGTACGGGACAGGGATCCTACAATGAGCAGTTCTTC. Protein: CASSTGQGSYNEQFF.

The chain is built from TRBV19 and TRBJ2-6; D gene ambiguous. Between the trimmed V and J ends, which lost 5 bases and 13 bases, there was a span of 18 bases. Germline CDR1 reads LNHDA; CDR2 reads SQIVND (reference sequence). This CDR3 spans 14 amino acids. In nucleotides, the CDR3 is TGTGCCAGTAGTTTGAACACCGCCCTCTGGGTCCTGACTTTC. As protein: CASSLNTALWVLTF.

The CDR3 DNA reads as TGTGCCAGCAGCTTAGCGGGACTAGCTTACGAGCAGTACTTC. Its translation is CASSLAGLAYEQYF. The chain is built from TRBV7-8 and TRBJ2-7, with TRBD2 matching over 9 bases. Germline CDR1 SGHVS, CDR2 FQNEAQ. The CDR3 runs 14 residues. The junction had 1 base not matched to a gene; V was cut back by 0 bases and J by 4 bases.

The chain has TRBV11-2 and TRBJ2-7, with 8 nucleotides matching TRBD2. CDR3 length equals 14 residues. The V gene end was trimmed by 7 bases and the J gene end by 4 bases; junction bases not matched to a gene: 9. CDR1 is SGHAT and CDR2 is FQNNGV in the germline V gene. The CDR3 nucleotides read TGTGCCAGCACCCCGGGGGGGAGAGGGTACGAGCAGTACTTC. Amino acid sequence: CASTPGGRGYEQYF.

The chain links TRBV7-2 to TRBJ2-2; unclear D gene. The CDR3 has 12 amino acids. Trimming removed 4 bases from V and 5 bases from J, with 5 bases in between. Germline CDR1 SGHTA, CDR2 FQGNSA. CDR3 nucleotide sequence: TGTGCCAGCAGCTCCCTAACCGGGGAGCTGTTTTTT. Translated: CASSSLTGELFF.

The V call is TRBV4-1, the J call TRBJ2-1; D call uncertain. The CDR3 is made up of 16 amino acids. Germline loops: CDR1 MGHRA, CDR2 YSYEKL. Trimming took off 2 bases at V and 0 bases at J, with 11 bases between the two ends. The CDR3 loop is CASSQLVTSSYNEQFF. For the CDR3, the DNA is TGCGCCAGCAGCCAACTAGTGACCAGCTCCTACAATGAGCAGTTCTTC.

The J gene is TRBJ1-2, the V gene TRBV18; no definite D call. CDR3 length equals 16 residues. The germline V gene encodes CDR1 KGHSH and CDR2 LQKENI. The germline V and J ends were trimmed by 3 bases and 4 bases, with 18 bases remaining between them. The CDR3 loop reads CASSPSSKVPLYGYTF. CDR3 nucleotides: TGTGCCAGCTCACCTTCCTCCAAGGTACCGCTCTATGGCTACACCTTC.

This rearrangement joins TRBV5-4 to TRBJ2-5, with D tentatively TRBD1 or TRBD2 (5 bases each). V lost 4 bases to trimming and J lost 5 bases, with 9 bases between them. The CDR3 has 12 residues. Germline CDR1 is SGHNT and CDR2 is YYREEE (reference sequence). The CDR3 DNA reads as TGTGCCAGCAGCGGGACCGGGGAGACCCAGTACTTC. Its translation: CASSGTGETQYF.

The chain carries TRBV5-4 and TRBJ1-1, with D unresolved. Looked up from germline, CDR1 is SGHNT and CDR2 is YYREEE (reference sequence). The CDR3 runs 15 residues. The ends were cut back, 3 bases at V and 4 bases at J, with 16 bases in the middle. DNA for the CDR3: TGTGCCAGCAGCTGGCGGGGAGCGCCAGCCACTGAAGCTTTCTTT. Its translation is CASSWRGAPATEAFF. Variable domain in full (rest from reference TRBV5-4 and TRBJ1-1): ETGVTQSPTHLIKTRGQQVTLRCSSQSGHNTVSWYQQALGQGPQFIFQYYREEENGRGNFPPRFSGLQFPNYSSELNVNALELDDSALYLCASSWRGAPATEAFFGQGTRLTVV.

The CDR3 protein is CATSVGGNEQFF. The CDR3, as DNA: TGTGCCACCAGTGTGGGCGGGAATGAGCAGTTCTTC. The V gene is TRBV24-1, the J gene TRBJ2-1, with D maybe TRBD2 (5 bases). Germline loops: CDR1 KGHDR, CDR2 SFDVKD. The length of the CDR3 is 12 residues. V was trimmed by 5 bases and J by 7 bases, leaving 8 bases between them.

The chain is built from TRBV4-2 and TRBJ2-7; D possibly corresponds to TRBD1 (6 bases). CDR1 is LGHNA and CDR2 is YNFKEQ in the germline V gene. This CDR3 is 14 amino acids long. Trimming stripped 0 bases from V and 4 bases from J, with 10 bases between. The CDR3 DNA is TGTGCCAGCAGCCAAGACAGGGGTGAATACGAGCAGTACTTC. Protein product: CASSQDRGEYEQYF.

The V call is TRBV5-1, the J call TRBJ1-2; 7 bases fit TRBD1. Unmatched junction bases numbered 11, after V lost 5 bases and J lost 4 bases. This CDR3 is built from 15 residues. CDR1 SGHRS and CDR2 YFSETQ come from the germline V gene. CDR3 in DNA: TGCGCCAGCAGGCTGATGACAGGGAACCTCTATGGCTACACCTTC. It specifies CASRLMTGNLYGYTF.

This chain connects TRBV9 to TRBJ1-6, with 7 nucleotides matching TRBD1. CDR1 and CDR2 (germline): SGDLS, YYNGEE. Losses at the gene ends were 4 bases for V and 6 bases for J; bases not matched to a gene: 4. This CDR3 has 14 residues. This chain's CDR3 is CASSRTGRNSPLHF. CDR3 DNA: TGTGCCAGCAGCCGGACAGGCCGTAATTCACCCCTCCACTTT.

This rearrangement joins TRBV11-1 to TRBJ2-7; maybe TRBD1 (5 bases). V lost 5 bases to trimming and J lost 0 bases, with 17 bases between them. The CDR3 sequence is 16 residues long. Germline lookup yields CDR1 SGHAT and CDR2 FQDESV (reference sequence). CDR3 amino acids: CASSVLRGASSYEQYF. The CDR3 DNA reads as TGTGCCAGCAGCGTCTTGCGTGGGGCGAGCTCCTACGAGCAGTACTTC.